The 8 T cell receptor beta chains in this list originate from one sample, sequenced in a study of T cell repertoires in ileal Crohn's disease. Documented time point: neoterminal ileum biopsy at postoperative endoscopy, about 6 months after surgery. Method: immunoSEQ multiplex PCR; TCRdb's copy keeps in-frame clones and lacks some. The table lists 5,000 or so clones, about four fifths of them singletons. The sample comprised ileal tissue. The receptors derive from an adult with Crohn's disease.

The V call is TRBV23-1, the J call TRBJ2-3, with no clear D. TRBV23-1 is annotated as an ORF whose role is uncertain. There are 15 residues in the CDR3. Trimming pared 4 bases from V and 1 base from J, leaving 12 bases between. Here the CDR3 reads CASSLGSWGTDTQYF. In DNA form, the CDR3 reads TGCGCCAGCAGTCTCGGGTCCTGGGGCACAGATACGCAGTATTTT.

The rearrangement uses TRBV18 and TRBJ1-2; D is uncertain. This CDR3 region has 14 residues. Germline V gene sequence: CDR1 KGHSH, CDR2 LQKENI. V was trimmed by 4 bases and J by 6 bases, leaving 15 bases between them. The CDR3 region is CASSLGHQEDGYTF. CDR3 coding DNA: TGTGCCAGCTCACTAGGTCATCAGGAGGATGGCTACACCTTC.

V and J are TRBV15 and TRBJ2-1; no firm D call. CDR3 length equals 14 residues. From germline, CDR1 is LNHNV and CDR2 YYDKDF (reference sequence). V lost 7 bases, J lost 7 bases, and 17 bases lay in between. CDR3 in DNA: TGTGCCACCACCTCCTTAGGACCGACAAATGAGCAGTTCTTC. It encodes CATTSLGPTNEQFF. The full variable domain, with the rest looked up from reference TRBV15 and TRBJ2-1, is DAMVIQNPRYQVTQFGKPVTLSCSQTLNHNVMYWYQQKSSQAPKLLFHYYDKDFNNEADTPDNFQSRRPNTSFCFLDIRSPGLGDTAMYLCATTSLGPTNEQFFGPGTRLTVL.

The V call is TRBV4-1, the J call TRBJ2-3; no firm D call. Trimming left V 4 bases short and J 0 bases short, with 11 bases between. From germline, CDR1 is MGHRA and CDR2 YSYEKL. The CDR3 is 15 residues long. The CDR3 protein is CASSPARYSTDTQYF. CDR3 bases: TGCGCCAGCAGCCCGGCCAGATATAGCACAGATACGCAGTATTTT.

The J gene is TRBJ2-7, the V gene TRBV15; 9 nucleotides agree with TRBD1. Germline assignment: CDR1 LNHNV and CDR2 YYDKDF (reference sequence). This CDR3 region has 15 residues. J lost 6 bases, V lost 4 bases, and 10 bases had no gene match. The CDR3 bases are TGTGCCACCAGCAAAGCCCCCGGGACAGGGATCGAGCAGTACTTC. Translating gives CATSKAPGTGIEQYF.

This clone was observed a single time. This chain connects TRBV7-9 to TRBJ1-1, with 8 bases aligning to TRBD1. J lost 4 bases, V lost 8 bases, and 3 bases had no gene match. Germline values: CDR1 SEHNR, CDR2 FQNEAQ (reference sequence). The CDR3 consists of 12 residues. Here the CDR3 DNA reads TGTGCCAGCTCCAGGGGGCCCACTGAAGCTTTCTTT. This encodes CASSRGPTEAFF.

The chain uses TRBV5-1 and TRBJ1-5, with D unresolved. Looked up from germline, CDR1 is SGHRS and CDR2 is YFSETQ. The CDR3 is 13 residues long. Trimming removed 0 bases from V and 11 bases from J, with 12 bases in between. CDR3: CASSLGGQESQHF. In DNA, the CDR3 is TGCGCCAGCAGCTTGGGTGGCCAGGAGTCCCAGCATTTT.

The CDR3 protein is CASRLGQGDYGYTF. As DNA, the CDR3 is TGTGCCAGCAGACTGGGCCAGGGGGATTATGGCTACACCTTC. J is TRBJ1-2 and V is TRBV6-5; 7 bases match TRBD1. Germline values: CDR1 MNHEY, CDR2 SVGAGI. This CDR3 comprises 14 residues. Trimming cost V 6 bases and J 5 bases; bases outside gene matches: 9.